Listed below are T cell receptor beta chains from one sample, sequenced in a study of yellow fever vaccine responses in identical twins. One entry per CDR3 protein, called by TCRdb with MiXCR from the RT-PCR reads. The table lists about 2,500 distinct CDR3 sequences, 75% to 90% of them singletons, with 3.5% to 4.5% in the top ten. This specimen consisted of T cells from blood (PBMCs), unsorted or a sorted subset (not recorded which), obtained before or after yellow fever vaccination (not recorded which). The source is a woman under 30 who received the yellow fever vaccine. The CDR3 runs from the conserved cysteine through the conserved F or W. Clone size is shown for a subset of rows, as once, few, many or a class of expanded clone.

>NA|15|TRBJ2-5|TRBV3-1
CASSQGQAEQETQYF
>NA|11|TRBJ2-1|TRBV20-1
CSAEMPLGQFF
>NA|13|TRBJ1-5|TRBV10-1
CASSSGLNQPQHF
>NA|16|TRBJ1-1|TRBV6-1
CASSTSRDGSNTEAFF
>NA|15|TRBJ2-5|TRBV7-6
CASSPTGRNQETQYF
>few|13|TRBJ1-2|TRBV6-1
CASSRDRDYGYTF
>NA|15|TRBJ2-2|TRBV4-1
CASSMTRLNTGELFF
>NA|15|TRBJ2-7|TRBV6-5
CASSYHRNGQDEQYF
>NA|14|TRBJ1-1|TRBV14
CASSAQTRNTEAFF
>few|12|TRBJ2-7|TRBV3-1
CASSRGSYEQYF
>NA|16|TRBJ2-3|TRBV5-4
CASSLTSGRALDTQYF
>NA|15|TRBJ1-1|TRBV27
CASSSRNKMNTEAFF
>NA|16|TRBJ2-1|TRBV19
CASSTHWGSSYNEQFF